This TCR beta chain was sequenced for a study of T cell changes during pregnancy in multiple sclerosis. TCRdb keeps only in-frame clones here, not all; method: immunoSEQ multiplex PCR. This sample has roughly 93,000 clones, with approximately 89% found just once. V was pared by 6 bases and J by 6 bases, with 4 bases of the junction left unmatched. The CDR3 has 13 residues. Germline loops: CDR1 KGHSH, CDR2 LQKENI. V is TRBV18 and J is TRBJ1-4; 7 nucleotides match TRBD1. This sample comprised peripheral blood, obtained in the first trimester of pregnancy. This clonotype was obtained from a female donor in good health, enrolled as a control in a pregnancy study. The DNA for the CDR3 is TGTGCCAGCTCGGGTGGACAGGATGAAAAACTGTTTTTT. Translating it yields CASSGGQDEKLFF. Looking up the rest from reference TRBV18 and TRBJ1-4 gives the full variable domain: NAGVMQNPRHLVRRRGQEARLRCSPMKGHSHVYWYRQLPEEGLKFMVYLQKENIIDESGMPKERFSAEFPKEGPSILRIQQVVRGDSAAYFCASSGGQDEKLFFGSGTQLSVL.